This T cell receptor beta chain appears in the sequencing data of a study of T cell repertoires in cytomegalovirus infection. On this clonotype itself: Its ends do not fully match the called genes, so a read error is possible.

TCRdb used MiXCR to reprocess the reads, holding one entry per CDR3 protein. The sample consists of more than 150,000 distinct CDR3 sequences, approximately 19% of them appearing once. The CDR3 is 13 amino acids. Looked up from germline, CDR1 is SGDLS and CDR2 is YYNGEE. The sequenced material came from PBMCs. This sequence joins TRBV9 and TRBJ2-1; D assignment may be TRBD1 or TRBD2 (5 bases each). This receptor was obtained from a human donor in good health (CMV status not recorded). Some clones in this sample may be carry-over from other donors' samples. The CDR3 coding sequence is TGTGCCAGCAGCGTGTCCGACAGAAGGGAGCAGTCCTTC. Its protein product is CASSVSDRREQSF.